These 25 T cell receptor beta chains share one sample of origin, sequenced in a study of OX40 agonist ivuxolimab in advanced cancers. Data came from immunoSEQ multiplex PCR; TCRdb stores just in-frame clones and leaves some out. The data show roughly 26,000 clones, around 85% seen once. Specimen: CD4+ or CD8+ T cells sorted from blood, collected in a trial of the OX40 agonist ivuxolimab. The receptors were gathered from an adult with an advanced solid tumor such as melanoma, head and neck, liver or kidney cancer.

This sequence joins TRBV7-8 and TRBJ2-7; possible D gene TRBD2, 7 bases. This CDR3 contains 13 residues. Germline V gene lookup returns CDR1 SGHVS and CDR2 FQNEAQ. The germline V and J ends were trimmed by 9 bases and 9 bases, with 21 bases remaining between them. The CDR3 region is CASTLGGGRAQYF. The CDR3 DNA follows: TGTGCCAGTACCCTAGGGGGGGGACGAGCGCAGTACTTC.

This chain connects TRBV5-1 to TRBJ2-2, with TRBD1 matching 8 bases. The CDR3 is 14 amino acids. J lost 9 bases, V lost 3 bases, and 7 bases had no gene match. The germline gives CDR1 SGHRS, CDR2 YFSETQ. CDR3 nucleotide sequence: TGCGCCAGCAGCTCCTGGACAGGGAAGAGGGAGCTGTTTTTT. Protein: CASSSWTGKRELFF. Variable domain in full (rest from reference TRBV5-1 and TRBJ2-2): KAGVTQTPRYLIKTRGQQVTLSCSPISGHRSVSWYQQTPGQGLQFLFEYFSETQRNKGNFPGRFSGRQFSNSRSEMNVSTLELGDSALYLCASSSWTGKRELFFGEGSRLTVL.

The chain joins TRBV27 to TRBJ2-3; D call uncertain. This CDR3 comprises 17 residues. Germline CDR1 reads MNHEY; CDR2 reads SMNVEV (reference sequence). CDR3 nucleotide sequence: TGTGTATCGAAGGGTTTTTTAGGCGGATCCATCACAGATACGCAGTATTTT. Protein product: CVSKGFLGGSITDTQYF.

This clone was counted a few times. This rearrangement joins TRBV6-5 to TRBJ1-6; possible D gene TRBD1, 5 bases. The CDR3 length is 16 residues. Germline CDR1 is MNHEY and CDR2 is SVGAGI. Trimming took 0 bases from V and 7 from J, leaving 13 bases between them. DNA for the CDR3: TGTGCCAGCAGTTACTCGAAGGCAGGGTGGAATTCACCCCTCCACTTT. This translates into CASSYSKAGWNSPLHF.

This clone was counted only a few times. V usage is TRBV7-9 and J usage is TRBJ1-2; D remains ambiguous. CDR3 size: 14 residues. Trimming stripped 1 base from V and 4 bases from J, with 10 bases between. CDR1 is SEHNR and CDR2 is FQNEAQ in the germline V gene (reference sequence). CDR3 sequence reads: CASSLVGFPYGYTF. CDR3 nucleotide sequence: TGTGCCAGCAGCTTAGTCGGCTTTCCCTATGGCTACACCTTC.

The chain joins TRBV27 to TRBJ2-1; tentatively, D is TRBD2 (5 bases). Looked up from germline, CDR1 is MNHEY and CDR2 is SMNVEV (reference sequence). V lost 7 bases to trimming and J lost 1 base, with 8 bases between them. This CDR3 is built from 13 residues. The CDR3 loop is CASTSGSYNEQFF. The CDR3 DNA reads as TGTGCCAGCACCTCGGGGTCCTACAATGAGCAGTTCTTC.

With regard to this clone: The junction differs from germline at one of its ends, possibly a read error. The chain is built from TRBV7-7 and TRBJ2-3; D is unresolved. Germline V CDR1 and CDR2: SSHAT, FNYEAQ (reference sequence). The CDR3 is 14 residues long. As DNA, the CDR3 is TGTGCTAGCAGCTTAAGTTTGGTCACAGATACGCAGTATTTT. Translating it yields CASSLSLVTDTQYF.

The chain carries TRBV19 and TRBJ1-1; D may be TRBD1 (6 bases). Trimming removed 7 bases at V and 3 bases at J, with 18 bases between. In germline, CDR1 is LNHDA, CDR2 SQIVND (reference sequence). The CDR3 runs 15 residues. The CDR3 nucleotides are TGTGCCAGTACCCACCGACAGCAGGGGTACACTGAAGCTTTCTTT. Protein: CASTHRQQGYTEAFF.

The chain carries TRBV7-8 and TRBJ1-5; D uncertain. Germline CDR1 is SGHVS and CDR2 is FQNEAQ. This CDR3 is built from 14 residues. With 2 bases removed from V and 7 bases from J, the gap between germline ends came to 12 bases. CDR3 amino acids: CASSLKGGRQPQHF. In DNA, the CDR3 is TGTGCCAGCAGCTTAAAAGGTGGGCGGCAGCCCCAGCATTTT.

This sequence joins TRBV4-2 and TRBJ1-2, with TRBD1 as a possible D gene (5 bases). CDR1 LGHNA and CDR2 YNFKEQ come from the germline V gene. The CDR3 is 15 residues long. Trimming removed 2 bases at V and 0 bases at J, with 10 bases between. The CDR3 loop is CASSQRTLTNYGYTF. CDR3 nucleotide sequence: TGTGCCAGCAGCCAACGGACACTAACTAACTATGGCTACACCTTC.

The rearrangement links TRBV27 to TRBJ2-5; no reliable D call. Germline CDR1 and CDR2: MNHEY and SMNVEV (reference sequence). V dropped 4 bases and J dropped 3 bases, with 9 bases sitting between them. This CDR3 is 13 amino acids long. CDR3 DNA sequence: TGTGCCAGCAGTTACGCGCAGGAAGAGACCCAGTACTTC. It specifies CASSYAQEETQYF.

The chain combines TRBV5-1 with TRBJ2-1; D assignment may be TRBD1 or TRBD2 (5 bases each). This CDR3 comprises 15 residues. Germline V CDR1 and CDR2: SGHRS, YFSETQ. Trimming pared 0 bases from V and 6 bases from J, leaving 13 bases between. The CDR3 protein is CASSLGGSHLNEQFF. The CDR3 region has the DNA TGCGCCAGCAGCTTGGGGGGGTCTCATCTCAATGAGCAGTTCTTC.

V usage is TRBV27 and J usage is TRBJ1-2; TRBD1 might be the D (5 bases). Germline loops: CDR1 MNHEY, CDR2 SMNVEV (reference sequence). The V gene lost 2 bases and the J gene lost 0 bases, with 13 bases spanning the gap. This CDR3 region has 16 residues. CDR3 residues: CASSLRGGTSNYGYTF. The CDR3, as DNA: TGTGCCAGCAGTTTAAGGGGCGGAACCTCTAACTATGGCTACACCTTC.

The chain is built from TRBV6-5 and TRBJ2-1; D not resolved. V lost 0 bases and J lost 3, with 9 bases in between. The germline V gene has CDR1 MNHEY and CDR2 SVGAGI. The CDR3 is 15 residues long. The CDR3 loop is CASSYSGSNYNEQFF. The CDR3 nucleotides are TGTGCCAGCAGTTACTCCGGTAGCAACTACAATGAGCAGTTCTTC.

CDR3 protein: CASRPGRITYEQYF. CDR3 bases: TGTGCCAGCAGACCGGGACGGATTACCTACGAGCAGTACTTC. The genes are TRBV2 and TRBJ2-7, with D perhaps assigned TRBD1 or TRBD2 (5 bases each). The CDR3 is 14 amino acids. With 6 bases removed from V and 2 bases from J, the gap between germline ends came to 14 bases. The germline V gene encodes CDR1 SNHLY and CDR2 FYNNEI. The entire variable domain, with the rest obtained from reference TRBV2 and TRBJ2-7, is as follows: EPEVTQTPSHQVTQMGQEVILRCVPISNHLYFYWYRQILGQKVEFLVSFYNNEISEKSEIFDDQFSVERPDGSNFTLKIRSTKLEDSAMYFCASRPGRITYEQYFGPGTRLTVT.

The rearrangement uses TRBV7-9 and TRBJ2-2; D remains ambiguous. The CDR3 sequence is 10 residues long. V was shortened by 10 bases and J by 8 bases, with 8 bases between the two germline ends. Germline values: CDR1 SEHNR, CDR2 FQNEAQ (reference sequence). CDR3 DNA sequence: TGTGCCACCCACTTTGGGGAGCTGTTTTTT. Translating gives CATHFGELFF. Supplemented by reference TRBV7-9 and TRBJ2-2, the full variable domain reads DTGVSQNPRHKITKRGQNVTFRCDPISEHNRLYWYRQTLGQGPEFLTYFQNEAQLEKSRLLSDRFSAERPKGSFSTLEIQRTEQGDSAMYLCATHFGELFFGEGSRLTVL.

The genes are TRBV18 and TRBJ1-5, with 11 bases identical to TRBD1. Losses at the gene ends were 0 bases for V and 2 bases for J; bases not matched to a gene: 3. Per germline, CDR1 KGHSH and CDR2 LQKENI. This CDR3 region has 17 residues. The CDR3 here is CASSPPWTGGGNQPQHF. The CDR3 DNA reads TGTGCCAGCTCACCACCCTGGACAGGGGGCGGCAATCAGCCCCAGCATTTT.

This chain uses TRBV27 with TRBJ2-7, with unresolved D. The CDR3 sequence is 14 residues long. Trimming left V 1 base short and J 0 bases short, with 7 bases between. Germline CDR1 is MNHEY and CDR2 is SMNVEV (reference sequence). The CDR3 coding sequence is TGTGCCAGCAGTTTATTCCCCGTCTCCTACGAGCAGTACTTC. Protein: CASSLFPVSYEQYF.

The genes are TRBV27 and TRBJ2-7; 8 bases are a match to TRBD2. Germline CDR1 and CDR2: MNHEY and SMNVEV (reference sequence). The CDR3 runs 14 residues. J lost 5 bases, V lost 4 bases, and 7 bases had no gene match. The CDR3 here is CASSSGTSVHEQYF. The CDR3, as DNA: TGTGCCAGCAGTTCCGGGACTAGTGTCCACGAGCAGTACTTC.

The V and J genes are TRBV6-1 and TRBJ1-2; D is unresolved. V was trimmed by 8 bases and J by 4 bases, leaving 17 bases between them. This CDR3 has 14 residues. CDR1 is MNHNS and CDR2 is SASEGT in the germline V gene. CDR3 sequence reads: CASCHQDGSYGYTF. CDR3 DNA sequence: TGTGCCAGCTGCCACCAAGACGGGAGCTATGGCTACACCTTC.

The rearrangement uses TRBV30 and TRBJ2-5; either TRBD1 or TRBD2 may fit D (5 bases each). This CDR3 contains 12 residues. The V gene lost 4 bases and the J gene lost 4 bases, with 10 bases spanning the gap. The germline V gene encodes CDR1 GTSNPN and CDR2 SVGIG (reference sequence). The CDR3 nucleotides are TGTGCCTGGAATCAGGGACGAGAGACCCAGTACTTC. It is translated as CAWNQGRETQYF.

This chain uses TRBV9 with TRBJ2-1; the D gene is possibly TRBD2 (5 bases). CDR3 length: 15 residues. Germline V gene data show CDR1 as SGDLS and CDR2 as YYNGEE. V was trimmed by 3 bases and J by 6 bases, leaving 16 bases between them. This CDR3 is CASSEGGFRGNEQFF. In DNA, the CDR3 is TGTGCCAGCAGCGAGGGCGGGTTTCGGGGCAATGAGCAGTTCTTC.

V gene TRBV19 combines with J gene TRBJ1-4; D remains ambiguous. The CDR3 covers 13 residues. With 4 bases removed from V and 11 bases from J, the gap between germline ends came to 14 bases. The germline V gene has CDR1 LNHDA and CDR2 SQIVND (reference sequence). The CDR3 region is CASSNEGRSKLFF. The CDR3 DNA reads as TGTGCCAGTAGTAATGAAGGGCGAAGTAAACTGTTTTTT.

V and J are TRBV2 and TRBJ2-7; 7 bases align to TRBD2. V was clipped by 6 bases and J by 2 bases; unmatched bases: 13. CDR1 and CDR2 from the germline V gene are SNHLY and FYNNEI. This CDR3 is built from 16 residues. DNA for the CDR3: TGTGCCAGCAGGGCCCGTGGGGGAGGGTCTGCCTACGAGCAGTACTTC. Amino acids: CASRARGGGSAYEQYF.

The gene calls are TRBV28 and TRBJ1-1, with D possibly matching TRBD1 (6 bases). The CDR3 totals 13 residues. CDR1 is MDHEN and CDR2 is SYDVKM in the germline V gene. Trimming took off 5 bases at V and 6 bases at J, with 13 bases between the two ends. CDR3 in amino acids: CASSMDSPPEAFF. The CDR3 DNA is TGTGCCAGCAGTATGGACAGTCCCCCTGAAGCTTTCTTT.